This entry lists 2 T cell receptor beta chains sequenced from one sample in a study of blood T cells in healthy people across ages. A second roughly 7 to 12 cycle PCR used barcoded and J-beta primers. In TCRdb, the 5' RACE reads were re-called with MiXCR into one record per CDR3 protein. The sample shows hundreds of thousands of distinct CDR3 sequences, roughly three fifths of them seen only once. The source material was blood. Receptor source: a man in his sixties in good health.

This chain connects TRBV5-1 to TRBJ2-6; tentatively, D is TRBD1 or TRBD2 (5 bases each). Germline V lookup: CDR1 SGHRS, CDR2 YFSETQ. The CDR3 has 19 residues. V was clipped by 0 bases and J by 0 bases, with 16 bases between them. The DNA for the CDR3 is TGCGCCAGCAGCTTGGCCGGGGCTGCTACGGACTCTGGGGCCAACGTCCTGACTTTC. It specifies CASSLAGAATDSGANVLTF. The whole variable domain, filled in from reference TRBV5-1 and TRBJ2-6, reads KAGVTQTPRYLIKTRGQQVTLSCSPISGHRSVSWYQQTPGQGLQFLFEYFSETQRNKGNFPGRFSGRQFSNSRSEMNVSTLELGDSALYLCASSLAGAATDSGANVLTFGAGSRLTVL.

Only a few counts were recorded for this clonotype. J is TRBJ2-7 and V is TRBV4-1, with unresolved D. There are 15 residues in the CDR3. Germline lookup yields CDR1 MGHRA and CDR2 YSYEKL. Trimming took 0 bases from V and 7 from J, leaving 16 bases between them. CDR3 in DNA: TGCGCCAGCAGCCAAGAATACACCCCACCGTGGGAGCAGTACTTC. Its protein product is CASSQEYTPPWEQYF.